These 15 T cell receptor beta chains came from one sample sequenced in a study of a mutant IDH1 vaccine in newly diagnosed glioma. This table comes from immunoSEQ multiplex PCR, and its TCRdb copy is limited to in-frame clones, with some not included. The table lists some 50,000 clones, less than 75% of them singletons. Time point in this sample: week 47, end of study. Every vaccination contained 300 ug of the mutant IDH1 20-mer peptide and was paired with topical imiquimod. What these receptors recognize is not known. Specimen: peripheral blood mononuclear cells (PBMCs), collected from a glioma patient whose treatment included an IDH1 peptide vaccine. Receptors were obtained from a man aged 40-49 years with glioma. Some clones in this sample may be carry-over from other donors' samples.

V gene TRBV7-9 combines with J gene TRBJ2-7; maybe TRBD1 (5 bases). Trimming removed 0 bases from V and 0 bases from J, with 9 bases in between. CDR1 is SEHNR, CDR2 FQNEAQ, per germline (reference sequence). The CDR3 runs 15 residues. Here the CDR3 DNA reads TGTGCCAGCAGCTTAGCCTGGCAGGGCTCCTACGAGCAGTACTTC. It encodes CASSLAWQGSYEQYF.

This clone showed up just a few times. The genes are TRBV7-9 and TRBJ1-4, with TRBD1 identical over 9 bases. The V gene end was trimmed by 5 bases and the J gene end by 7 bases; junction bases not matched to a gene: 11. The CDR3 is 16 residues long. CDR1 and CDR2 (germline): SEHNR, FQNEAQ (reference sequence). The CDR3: CASSTTDRGSGEKLFF. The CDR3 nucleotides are TGTGCCAGCAGCACCACCGACAGGGGGAGCGGTGAAAAACTGTTTTTT.

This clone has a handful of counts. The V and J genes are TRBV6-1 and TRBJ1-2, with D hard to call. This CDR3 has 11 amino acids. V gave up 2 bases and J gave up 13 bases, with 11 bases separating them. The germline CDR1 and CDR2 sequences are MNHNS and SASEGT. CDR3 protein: CASSEFREGTF. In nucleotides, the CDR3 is TGTGCCAGCAGTGAATTTCGGGAGGGCACCTTC.

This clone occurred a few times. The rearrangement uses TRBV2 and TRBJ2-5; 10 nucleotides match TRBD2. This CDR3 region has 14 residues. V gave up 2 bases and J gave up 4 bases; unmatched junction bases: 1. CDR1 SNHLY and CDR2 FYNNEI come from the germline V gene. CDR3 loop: CASSERLAGETQYF. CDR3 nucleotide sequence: TGTGCCAGCAGTGAAAGACTAGCGGGAGAGACCCAGTACTTC.

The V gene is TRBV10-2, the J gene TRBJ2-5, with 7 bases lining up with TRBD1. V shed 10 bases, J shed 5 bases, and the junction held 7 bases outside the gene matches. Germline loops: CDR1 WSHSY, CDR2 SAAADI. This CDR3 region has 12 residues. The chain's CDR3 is CATGQRQETQYF. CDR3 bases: TGCGCCACGGGACAGAGGCAGGAGACCCAGTACTTC.

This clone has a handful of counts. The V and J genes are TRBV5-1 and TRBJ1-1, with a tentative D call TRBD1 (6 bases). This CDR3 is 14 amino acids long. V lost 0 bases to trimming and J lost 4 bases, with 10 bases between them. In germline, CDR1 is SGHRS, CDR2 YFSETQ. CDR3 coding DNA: TGCGCCAGCAGCTTGGAGGGGGGGAGCACTGAAGCTTTCTTT. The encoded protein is CASSLEGGSTEAFF.

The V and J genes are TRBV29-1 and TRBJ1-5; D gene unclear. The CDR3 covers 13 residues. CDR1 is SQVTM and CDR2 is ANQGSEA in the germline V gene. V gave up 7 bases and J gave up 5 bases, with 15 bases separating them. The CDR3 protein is CSASSRADQPQHF. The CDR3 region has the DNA TGCAGCGCTAGTTCTAGGGCGGATCAGCCCCAGCATTTT.

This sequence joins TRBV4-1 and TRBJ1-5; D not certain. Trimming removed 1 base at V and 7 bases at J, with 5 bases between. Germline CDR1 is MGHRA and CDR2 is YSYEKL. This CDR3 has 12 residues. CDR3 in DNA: TGCGCCAGCAGCCAAGTGGGGCAGCCCCAGCATTTT. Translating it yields CASSQVGQPQHF.

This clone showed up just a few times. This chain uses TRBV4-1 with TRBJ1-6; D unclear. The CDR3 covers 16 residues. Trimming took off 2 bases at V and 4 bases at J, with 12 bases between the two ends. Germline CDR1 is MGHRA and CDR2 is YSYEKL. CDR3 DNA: TGCGCCAGCAGCCAAAGCCTCGCATTTTATAATTCACCCCTCCACTTT. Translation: CASSQSLAFYNSPLHF.

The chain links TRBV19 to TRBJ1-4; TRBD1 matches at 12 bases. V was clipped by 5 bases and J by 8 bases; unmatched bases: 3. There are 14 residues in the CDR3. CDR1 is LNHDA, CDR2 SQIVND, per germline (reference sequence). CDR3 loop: CASSLGTGGEKLFF. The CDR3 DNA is TGTGCCAGTAGTCTTGGGACAGGGGGCGAAAAACTGTTTTTT.

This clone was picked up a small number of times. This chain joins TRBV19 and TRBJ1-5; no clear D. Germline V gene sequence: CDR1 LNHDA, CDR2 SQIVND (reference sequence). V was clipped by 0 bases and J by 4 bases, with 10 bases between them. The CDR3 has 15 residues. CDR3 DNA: TGTGCCAGTAGTATAGACCTCCGGGGAAATCAGCCCCAGCATTTT. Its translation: CASSIDLRGNQPQHF.

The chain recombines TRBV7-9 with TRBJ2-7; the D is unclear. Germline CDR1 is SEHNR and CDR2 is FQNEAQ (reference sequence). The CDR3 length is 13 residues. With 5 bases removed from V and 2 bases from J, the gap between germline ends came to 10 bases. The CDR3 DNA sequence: TGTGCCAGCAGCCAAGGGATCCCCTACGAGCAGTACTTC. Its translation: CASSQGIPYEQYF.

The CDR3 nucleotides read TGCAGCGTCGCAATTCTTCGTGGGAGCATTAACACCGGGGAGCTGTTTTTT. Translation: CSVAILRGSINTGELFF. The chain has TRBV29-1 and TRBJ2-2; maybe TRBD2 (5 bases). The CDR3 is 17 residues long. Deletions cut 6 bases from V and 2 bases from J, with 22 bases between. The germline gives CDR1 SQVTM, CDR2 ANQGSEA.

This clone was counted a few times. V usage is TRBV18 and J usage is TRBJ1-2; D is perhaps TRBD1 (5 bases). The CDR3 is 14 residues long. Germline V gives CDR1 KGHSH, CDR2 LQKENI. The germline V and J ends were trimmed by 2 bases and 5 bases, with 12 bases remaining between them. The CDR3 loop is CASSPDSGPYGYTF. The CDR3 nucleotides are TGTGCCAGCTCACCAGACAGCGGACCGTATGGCTACACCTTC.

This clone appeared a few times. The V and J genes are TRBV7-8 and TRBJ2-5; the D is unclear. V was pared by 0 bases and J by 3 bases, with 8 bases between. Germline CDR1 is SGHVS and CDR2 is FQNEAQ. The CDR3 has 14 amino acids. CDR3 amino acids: CASSLAGLKETQYF. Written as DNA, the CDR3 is TGTGCCAGCAGCTTAGCGGGATTAAAAGAGACCCAGTACTTC.